The 32 T cell receptor beta chains listed next were all sequenced from one sample in a study of cytomegalovirus exposure and HLA in healthy donors. The PCR had 60 Vbeta and 13 Jbeta primers. Only in-frame clones appear in the TCRdb table, and some are missing; sequencing was by immunoSEQ multiplex PCR. The sample lists more than 140,000 clones, 64% occurring once. Sequenced material: PBMCs. The receptors derive from a woman younger than 45 in good health and CMV-seropositive.

The V call is TRBV10-3, the J call TRBJ2-7; D is perhaps TRBD1 (6 bases). The germline V gene encodes CDR1 ENHRY and CDR2 SYGVKD. V lost 4 bases and J lost 5, with 12 bases in between. The CDR3 length is 13 residues. The CDR3 DNA follows: TGTGCCATCAGTGGGAGCCCAGGGGACGAGCAGTACTTC. Translation gives CAISGSPGDEQYF.

V is TRBV7-9 and J is TRBJ1-2; possible D gene TRBD1, 5 bases. V lost 11 bases and J lost 2, with 9 bases in between. CDR3 size: 11 residues. The germline CDR1 and CDR2 sequences are SEHNR and FQNEAQ (reference sequence). CDR3 loop: CAGAENYGYTF. The CDR3 DNA reads TGTGCCGGGGCGGAGAACTATGGCTACACCTTC.

This clone was detected only a few times. The junction and the germline gene differ at one end; a read error may be behind it. The genes are TRBV6-5 and TRBJ1-2; D may be TRBD1 (6 bases). Germline loops: CDR1 MNHEY, CDR2 SVGAGI. The CDR3 has 16 residues. The CDR3 sequence: CASSYSGGRVGYGYTF. The CDR3 region has the DNA TGTGCCAGCAGCTACTCCGGGGGGCGCGTCGGCTATGGCTACACCTTC.

This rearrangement joins TRBV15 to TRBJ2-3; D is unresolved. Germline V CDR1 and CDR2: LNHNV, YYDKDF (reference sequence). The V end lost 0 bases, the J end lost 4 bases, and 5 bases lay between the germline ends. The CDR3 is made up of 13 amino acids. The CDR3 here is CATSRDLPDTQYF. CDR3 DNA sequence: TGTGCCACCAGCAGAGATCTCCCAGATACGCAGTATTTT. Variable domain in full (rest from reference TRBV15 and TRBJ2-3): DAMVIQNPRYQVTQFGKPVTLSCSQTLNHNVMYWYQQKSSQAPKLLFHYYDKDFNNEADTPDNFQSRRPNTSFCFLDIRSPGLGDTAMYLCATSRDLPDTQYFGPGTRLTVL.

The chain couples TRBV27 to TRBJ2-1; 13 bases fit TRBD2. This CDR3 contains 19 residues. Trimming at V came to 0 bases and at J to 5 bases, leaving 10 bases not matched to a gene. Germline assignment: CDR1 MNHEY and CDR2 SMNVEV (reference sequence). The CDR3 coding sequence is TGTGCCAGCAGTTTATCGAAAGGGACTAGCGGGATTAACGACAATGAGCAGTTCTTC. Its protein product is CASSLSKGTSGINDNEQFF.

The chain employs TRBV5-1 and TRBJ1-2; 11 nucleotides line up with TRBD1. The germline CDR1 and CDR2 sequences are SGHRS and YFSETQ. With 0 bases clipped from V and 3 bases from J, the junction kept 7 bases outside the gene matches. The CDR3 is 17 amino acids. Here the CDR3 DNA reads TGCGCCAGCAGCTTGGAGGGGCGGACAGGGGGCGACTATGGCTACACCTTC. Residues: CASSLEGRTGGDYGYTF.

The rearrangement uses TRBV10-3 and TRBJ2-1, with 9 bases matching TRBD1. V lost 0 bases, J lost 8 bases, and 5 bases stayed unmatched. Looked up from germline, CDR1 is ENHRY and CDR2 is SYGVKD. The CDR3 totals 15 residues. DNA for the CDR3: TGTGCCATCAGTGAGTCGGGACAGGGTGAATATGAGCAGTTCTTC. Its protein is CAISESGQGEYEQFF.

V gene TRBV7-9 combines with J gene TRBJ2-1; D is unclear. The CDR3 sequence is 16 residues long. From germline, CDR1 is SEHNR and CDR2 FQNEAQ (reference sequence). The germline V and J ends were trimmed by 5 bases and 0 bases, with 14 bases remaining between them. The CDR3 region is CASSPKSSSSYNEQFF. DNA of the CDR3: TGTGCCAGCAGCCCAAAGTCGTCCAGCTCCTACAATGAGCAGTTCTTC.

The chain couples TRBV5-1 to TRBJ2-5, with TRBD1 matching over 7 bases. From germline, CDR1 is SGHRS and CDR2 YFSETQ. V shed 4 bases, J shed 3 bases, and the junction held 9 bases outside the gene matches. CDR3 size: 15 residues. CDR3 DNA: TGCGCCAGCAGCCCACAGGGGAGTGGTGAAGAGACCCAGTACTTC. Translated, it gives CASSPQGSGEETQYF.

This clone was seen a few times. This chain's CDR3 is CASSFYSGTEAFF. The CDR3, as DNA: TGCGCCAGCAGCTTCTACTCCGGGACTGAAGCTTTCTTT. This rearrangement joins TRBV5-1 to TRBJ1-1; D not resolved. The V and J ends lost 2 bases and 5 bases respectively, with 10 bases between them. This CDR3 comprises 13 residues. CDR1 and CDR2 from the germline V gene are SGHRS and YFSETQ. Based on the CDR3 plus reference TRBV5-1 and TRBJ1-1, the full variable domain is KAGVTQTPRYLIKTRGQQVTLSCSPISGHRSVSWYQQTPGQGLQFLFEYFSETQRNKGNFPGRFSGRQFSNSRSEMNVSTLELGDSALYLCASSFYSGTEAFFGQGTRLTVV.

The chain couples TRBV14 to TRBJ1-2, with 8 bases identical to TRBD1. J was trimmed by 5 bases and V by 4 bases; bases with no gene match: 3. The CDR3 is made up of 13 amino acids. Germline CDR1 reads SGHDN; CDR2 reads FVKESK. CDR3 coding DNA: TGTGCCAGCAGCCCAGGGGGCGGGTATGGCTACACCTTC. This codes for CASSPGGGYGYTF.

Turning to this clone: One end of the junction varies from germline; a read error may be responsible. The V gene is TRBV4-1, the J gene TRBJ1-1; D might be TRBD1 (6 bases). Germline V gives CDR1 MGHRA, CDR2 YSYEKL. This CDR3 region has 16 residues. The CDR3 nucleotides are TGCGCCAGCAGTCAAGTTCGGGGGGGGCTCGGCACTGAAGCTTTCTTT. Residues: CASSQVRGGLGTEAFF.

The chain employs TRBV15 and TRBJ2-5; D unclear. The DNA matches TRBJ2-7 better at its end, which makes the J call doubtful. This CDR3 region has 15 residues. Germline V gene lookup returns CDR1 LNHNV and CDR2 YYDKDF (reference sequence). Here the CDR3 DNA reads TGTGCCACCAGCAGAGATCTCGTATCCCACTACGAGCAGTACTTC. Translating gives CATSRDLVSHYEQYF.

This chain connects TRBV19 to TRBJ1-1, with 7 bases identical to TRBD1. Per the germline V gene, CDR1 is LNHDA and CDR2 is SQIVND (reference sequence). This CDR3 has 13 residues. The V and J ends lost 8 bases and 5 bases, in that order; junction bases with no gene match: 8. CDR3 DNA: TGTGCCAGTGCTCGGGACAGCCCAACTGAAGCTTTCTTT. This sequence encodes CASARDSPTEAFF.

The chain carries TRBV5-4 and TRBJ2-5, with D tentatively TRBD1 (5 bases). Near its end, the DNA agrees better with TRBJ2-7, so the J call may be wrong. The germline CDR1 and CDR2 sequences are SGHNT and YYREEE (reference sequence). CDR3 length: 13 residues. The CDR3 region is CASSLGQFYEQYF. DNA for the CDR3: TGTGCCAGCAGCTTGGGACAGTTCTACGAGCAGTACTTC.

This rearrangement joins TRBV9 to TRBJ2-5; TRBD2 matches at 8 bases. This CDR3 is built from 14 residues. The junction had 6 bases not matched to a gene; V was cut back by 3 bases and J by 5 bases. Germline V lookup: CDR1 SGDLS, CDR2 YYNGEE. The DNA for the CDR3 is TGTGCCAGCAGCGCCCCGCCGGGGGGGGAGACCCAGTACTTC. Translated: CASSAPPGGETQYF. Based on the CDR3 plus reference TRBV9 and TRBJ2-5, the full variable domain is DSGVTQTPKHLITATGQRVTLRCSPRSGDLSVYWYQQSLDQGLQFLIQYYNGEERAKGNILERFSAQQFPDLHSELNLSSLELGDSALYFCASSAPPGGETQYFGPGTRLLVL.

The sample holds a few counts of this clone. The chain links TRBV30 to TRBJ1-5, with no clear D. V gave up 2 bases and J gave up 6 bases, with 17 bases separating them. CDR1 is GTSNPN, CDR2 SVGIG, per germline (reference sequence). The CDR3 spans 15 residues. The CDR3 DNA reads TGTGCCTGGAGTAGCCTAACGGGGATGGGTCAGCCCCAGCATTTT. It specifies CAWSSLTGMGQPQHF.

With regard to this clone: This sample also contains other DNA sequences that code for the same CDR3. The chain has TRBV27 and TRBJ2-1; 8 bases match TRBD1. The germline gives CDR1 MNHEY, CDR2 SMNVEV (reference sequence). Trimming at V came to 6 bases and at J to 1 base, leaving 2 bases not matched to a gene. The CDR3 is 14 amino acids. The CDR3 DNA is TGTGCCAGCAGCCGGACAGGGTCCTACAATGAGCAGTTCTTC. This codes for CASSRTGSYNEQFF.

The chain employs TRBV5-4 and TRBJ2-5, with 10 bases identical to TRBD1. The CDR3 totals 15 residues. CDR1 SGHNT and CDR2 YYREEE come from the germline V gene (reference sequence). J lost 5 bases, V lost 5 bases, and 9 bases had no gene match. The DNA of the CDR3 is TGTGCCAGCAGTTACCGGGACAGGGGAGGGGAGACCCAGTACTTC. Translation gives CASSYRDRGGETQYF.

The chain joins TRBV6-6 to TRBJ2-1; 11 positions match TRBD2. The germline CDR1 and CDR2 sequences are MNHNY and SVGAGI (reference sequence). This CDR3 has 13 residues. After removal of 8 bases from V and 6 bases from J, the junction contained 3 bases not matched to a gene. The CDR3 here is CASLAGGVNEQFF. The CDR3 DNA follows: TGTGCCAGCCTAGCGGGAGGTGTCAATGAGCAGTTCTTC.

This clone was observed a few times. The rearrangement uses TRBV5-4 and TRBJ1-6, with D possibly TRBD1 on 6 matching bases. V lost 3 bases and J lost 8, with 6 bases in between. The germline V gene encodes CDR1 SGHNT and CDR2 YYREEE (reference sequence). This CDR3 has 12 amino acids. CDR3 sequence reads: CASSYRDSPLHF. As DNA, the CDR3 is TGTGCCAGCAGCTACAGGGATTCACCCCTCCACTTT.

The chain is built from TRBV5-4 and TRBJ2-7; 11 nucleotides align to TRBD2. CDR1 is SGHNT, CDR2 YYREEE, per germline (reference sequence). V lost 0 bases, J lost 3 bases, and 2 bases stayed unmatched. The CDR3 extends over 15 amino acids. The DNA of the CDR3 is TGTGCCAGCAGCTTGGTGGGACTAGCGGACTACGAGCAGTACTTC. Translation gives CASSLVGLADYEQYF.

The chain links TRBV7-9 to TRBJ1-2, with D possibly matching TRBD1 (6 bases). V lost 5 bases to trimming and J lost 8 bases, with 18 bases between them. CDR1 and CDR2 from the germline V gene are SEHNR and FQNEAQ (reference sequence). There are 14 residues in the CDR3. Here the CDR3 reads CASSPDSKWGGYTF. The CDR3, as DNA: TGTGCCAGCAGCCCGGACAGCAAATGGGGAGGCTACACCTTC.

The chain has TRBV21-1 and TRBJ1-5; the D call of TRBD1 is as the table states it, not checked on the DNA. TRBV21-1 is termed a pseudogene. This CDR3 has 16 amino acids. The CDR3 sequence: CASSKSDRGGNQPQHF. The CDR3 DNA follows: TGTGCCAGCAGCAAATCCGACAGGGGTGGCAATCAGCCCCAGCATTTT.

The chain links TRBV13 to TRBJ1-1; TRBD1 matches 11 bases. Germline lookup yields CDR1 PRHDT and CDR2 FYEKMQ (reference sequence). J gave up 7 bases and V 8 bases, and 6 bases lay outside the gene matches. The CDR3 runs 13 residues. The CDR3 is CASLGQGALEAFF. The CDR3 coding sequence is TGTGCCAGCCTAGGACAGGGGGCTCTTGAAGCTTTCTTT.

The chain uses TRBV13 and TRBJ2-3, with 10 bases aligning to TRBD1. The germline CDR1 and CDR2 sequences are PRHDT and FYEKMQ (reference sequence). This CDR3 has 17 residues. V trimming: 4 bases; J trimming: 0 bases; junction bases outside the gene matches: 7. The CDR3 nucleotides are TGTGCCAGCAGCTCTCCGGGACAGGGGTTTAGCACAGATACGCAGTATTTT. Its protein is CASSSPGQGFSTDTQYF.

This chain connects TRBV5-1 to TRBJ1-1; 7 nucleotides agree with TRBD1. Looked up from germline, CDR1 is SGHRS and CDR2 is YFSETQ. The CDR3 covers 15 residues. V shed 1 base, J shed 6 bases, and the junction held 9 bases outside the gene matches. CDR3 sequence (DNA): TGCGCCAGCAGCTTGCTTCAGGGGGGCACGCCTGAAGCTTTCTTT. The encoded protein is CASSLLQGGTPEAFF.

The chain links TRBV5-1 to TRBJ1-2; TRBD1 is a possible D gene (5 bases). Trimming removed 0 bases at V and 5 bases at J, with 11 bases between. The CDR3 runs to 14 residues. CDR1 is SGHRS, CDR2 YFSETQ, per germline. The CDR3 DNA reads TGCGCCAGCAGCTTGGAAGGGGCTGTGTATGGCTACACCTTC. It encodes CASSLEGAVYGYTF.

The gene calls are TRBV5-1 and TRBJ2-1, with no clear D. The germline CDR1 and CDR2 sequences are SGHRS and YFSETQ. The CDR3 totals 13 residues. V was pared by 1 base and J by 3 bases, with 5 bases between. The CDR3 protein is CASSLKHYNEQFF. CDR3 sequence (DNA): TGCGCCAGCAGCTTGAAGCACTACAATGAGCAGTTCTTC.

A few counts support this clone. This chain connects TRBV9 to TRBJ2-3, with D unclear. Between the trimmed V and J ends, which lost 1 base and 0 bases, there was a span of 9 bases. From germline, CDR1 is SGDLS and CDR2 YYNGEE. This CDR3 is built from 15 residues. CDR3 sequence (DNA): TGTGCCAGCAGCGTAAAAGCCCCGAGCACAGATACGCAGTATTTT. Amino acid sequence: CASSVKAPSTDTQYF.

This clone was seen a handful of times. J is TRBJ1-4 and V is TRBV7-3, with D possibly TRBD1 on 5 matching bases. The V gene's germline CDR1 is SGHTA and CDR2 FQGTGA. The V gene lost 5 bases and the J gene lost 6 bases, with 10 bases spanning the gap. The CDR3 loop spans 13 amino acids. CDR3 coding DNA: TGTGCCAGCAGCGCCGACAGCCATGAAAAACTGTTTTTT. It specifies CASSADSHEKLFF.

The chain combines TRBV7-9 with TRBJ1-2, with TRBD1 matching over 7 bases. The ends lost 5 bases at V and 1 base at J; junction bases unmatched: 7. The V gene's germline CDR1 is SEHNR and CDR2 FQNEAQ (reference sequence). The CDR3 length is 15 residues. The DNA of the CDR3 is TGTGCCAGCAGCAAAGACAGGGTACATAACTATGGCTACACCTTC. Encoded protein: CASSKDRVHNYGYTF.